This T cell receptor beta chain was sequenced in a study of cytomegalovirus exposure and HLA in healthy donors. Study conclusions and caveats: HLA allele associations emerged for some 16,000 TCR beta sequences in a later analysis, at 0.05 false discovery rate.

Notes on this clone: Its antigen is still unknown.

The PCR was carried out with 60 Vbeta primers and 13 Jbeta primers. Profiling relied on immunoSEQ multiplex PCR, and the TCRdb table lists in-frame clones only, not all of them. There are around 110,000 clones in the sample, with around 7% held by the top ten. The source material was PBMCs. The source is a middle-aged man in good health and CMV-seropositive.

The CDR3 coding sequence is TGCGCCAGCAGCCGCGGACTAGCTAACAACAATGAGCAGTTCTTC. It encodes CASSRGLANNNEQFF. The J gene is TRBJ2-1, the V gene TRBV4-1; TRBD2 matches at 8 bases. Trimming removed 4 bases from V and 5 bases from J; junction bases left unmatched: 7. CDR1 and CDR2 (germline): MGHRA, YSYEKL. The CDR3 runs to 15 residues.